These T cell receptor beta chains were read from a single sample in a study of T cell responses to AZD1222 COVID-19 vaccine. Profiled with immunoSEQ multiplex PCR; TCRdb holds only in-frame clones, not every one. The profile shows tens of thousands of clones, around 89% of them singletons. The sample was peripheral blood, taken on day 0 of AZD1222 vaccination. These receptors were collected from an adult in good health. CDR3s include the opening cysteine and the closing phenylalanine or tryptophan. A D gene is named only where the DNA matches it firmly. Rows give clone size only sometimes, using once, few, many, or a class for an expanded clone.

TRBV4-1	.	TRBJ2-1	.	CASSQGDEQFF	TGCGCCAGCAGCCAAGGGGATGAGCAGTTCTTC
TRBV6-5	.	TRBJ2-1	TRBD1	CASSLTGGPYNEQFF	TGTGCCAGCAGCTTGACAGGGGGTCCATACAATGAGCAGTTCTTC
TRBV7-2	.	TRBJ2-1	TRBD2	CASSLMSSGENEQFF	TGTGCCAGCAGCTTAATGTCTAGCGGGGAGAATGAGCAGTTCTTC
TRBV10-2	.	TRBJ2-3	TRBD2	CASSARLAGRTDTQYF	TGCGCCAGCAGTGCCAGACTAGCGGGTCGCACAGATACGCAGTATTTT
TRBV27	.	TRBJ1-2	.	CASSGQHYGYTF	TGTGCCAGCAGTGGGCAGCACTATGGCTACACCTTC
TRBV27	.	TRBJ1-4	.	CASNTDGSWEKLFF	TGTGCCAGCAATACAGATGGGTCTTGGGAAAAACTGTTTTTT
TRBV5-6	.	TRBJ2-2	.	CASSSMGGELFF	TGTGCCAGCAGCTCGATGGGCGGGGAGCTGTTTTTT
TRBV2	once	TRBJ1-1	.	CASRLGQIMNTEAFF	TGTGCCAGCAGGCTTGGACAGATCATGAACACTGAAGCTTTCTTT
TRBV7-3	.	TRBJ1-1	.	CASSAQGNTEAFF	TGTGCCAGCAGCGCCCAGGGGAACACTGAAGCTTTCTTT
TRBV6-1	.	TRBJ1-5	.	CASSEEGWWDQPQHF	TGTGCCAGCAGTGAAGAGGGATGGTGGGATCAGCCCCAGCATTTT
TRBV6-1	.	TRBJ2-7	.	CASSEGTRGFYEQYF	TGTGCCAGCAGTGAAGGGACGAGGGGTTTCTACGAGCAGTACTTC
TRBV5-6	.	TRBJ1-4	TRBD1	CASSWTGSTTNEKLFF	TGTGCCAGCAGTTGGACAGGGAGTACAACTAATGAAAAACTGTTTTTT
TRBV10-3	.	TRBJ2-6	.	CAISEVMRDSGANVLTF	TGTGCCATCAGTGAGGTCATGAGGGACTCTGGGGCCAACGTCCTGACTTTC
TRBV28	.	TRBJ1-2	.	CASSLSLARYRANYGYTF	TGTGCCAGCAGTTTAAGCCTGGCCCGATACAGAGCTAACTATGGCTACACCTTC
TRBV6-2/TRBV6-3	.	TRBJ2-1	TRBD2	CASSSPLGTSGSRGEQFF	TGTGCCAGCAGTTCCCCCCTTGGGACTAGCGGGAGCCGGGGTGAGCAGTTCTTC
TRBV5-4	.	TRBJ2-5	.	CASSDVEGTQETQYF	TGTGCCAGCAGCGACGTGGAGGGGACGCAAGAGACCCAGTACTTC
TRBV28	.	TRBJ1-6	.	CASSADSPLHF	TGTGCCAGCAGCGCCGATTCACCCCTCCACTTT
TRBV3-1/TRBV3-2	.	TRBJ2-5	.	CASSQTRDSPGAQYF	TGTGCCAGCAGCCAAACCCGGGACTCGCCCGGGGCCCAGTACTTC
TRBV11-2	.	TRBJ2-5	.	CASSLGTDSQETQYF	TGTGCCAGCAGCTTAGGGACAGACAGCCAAGAGACCCAGTACTTC